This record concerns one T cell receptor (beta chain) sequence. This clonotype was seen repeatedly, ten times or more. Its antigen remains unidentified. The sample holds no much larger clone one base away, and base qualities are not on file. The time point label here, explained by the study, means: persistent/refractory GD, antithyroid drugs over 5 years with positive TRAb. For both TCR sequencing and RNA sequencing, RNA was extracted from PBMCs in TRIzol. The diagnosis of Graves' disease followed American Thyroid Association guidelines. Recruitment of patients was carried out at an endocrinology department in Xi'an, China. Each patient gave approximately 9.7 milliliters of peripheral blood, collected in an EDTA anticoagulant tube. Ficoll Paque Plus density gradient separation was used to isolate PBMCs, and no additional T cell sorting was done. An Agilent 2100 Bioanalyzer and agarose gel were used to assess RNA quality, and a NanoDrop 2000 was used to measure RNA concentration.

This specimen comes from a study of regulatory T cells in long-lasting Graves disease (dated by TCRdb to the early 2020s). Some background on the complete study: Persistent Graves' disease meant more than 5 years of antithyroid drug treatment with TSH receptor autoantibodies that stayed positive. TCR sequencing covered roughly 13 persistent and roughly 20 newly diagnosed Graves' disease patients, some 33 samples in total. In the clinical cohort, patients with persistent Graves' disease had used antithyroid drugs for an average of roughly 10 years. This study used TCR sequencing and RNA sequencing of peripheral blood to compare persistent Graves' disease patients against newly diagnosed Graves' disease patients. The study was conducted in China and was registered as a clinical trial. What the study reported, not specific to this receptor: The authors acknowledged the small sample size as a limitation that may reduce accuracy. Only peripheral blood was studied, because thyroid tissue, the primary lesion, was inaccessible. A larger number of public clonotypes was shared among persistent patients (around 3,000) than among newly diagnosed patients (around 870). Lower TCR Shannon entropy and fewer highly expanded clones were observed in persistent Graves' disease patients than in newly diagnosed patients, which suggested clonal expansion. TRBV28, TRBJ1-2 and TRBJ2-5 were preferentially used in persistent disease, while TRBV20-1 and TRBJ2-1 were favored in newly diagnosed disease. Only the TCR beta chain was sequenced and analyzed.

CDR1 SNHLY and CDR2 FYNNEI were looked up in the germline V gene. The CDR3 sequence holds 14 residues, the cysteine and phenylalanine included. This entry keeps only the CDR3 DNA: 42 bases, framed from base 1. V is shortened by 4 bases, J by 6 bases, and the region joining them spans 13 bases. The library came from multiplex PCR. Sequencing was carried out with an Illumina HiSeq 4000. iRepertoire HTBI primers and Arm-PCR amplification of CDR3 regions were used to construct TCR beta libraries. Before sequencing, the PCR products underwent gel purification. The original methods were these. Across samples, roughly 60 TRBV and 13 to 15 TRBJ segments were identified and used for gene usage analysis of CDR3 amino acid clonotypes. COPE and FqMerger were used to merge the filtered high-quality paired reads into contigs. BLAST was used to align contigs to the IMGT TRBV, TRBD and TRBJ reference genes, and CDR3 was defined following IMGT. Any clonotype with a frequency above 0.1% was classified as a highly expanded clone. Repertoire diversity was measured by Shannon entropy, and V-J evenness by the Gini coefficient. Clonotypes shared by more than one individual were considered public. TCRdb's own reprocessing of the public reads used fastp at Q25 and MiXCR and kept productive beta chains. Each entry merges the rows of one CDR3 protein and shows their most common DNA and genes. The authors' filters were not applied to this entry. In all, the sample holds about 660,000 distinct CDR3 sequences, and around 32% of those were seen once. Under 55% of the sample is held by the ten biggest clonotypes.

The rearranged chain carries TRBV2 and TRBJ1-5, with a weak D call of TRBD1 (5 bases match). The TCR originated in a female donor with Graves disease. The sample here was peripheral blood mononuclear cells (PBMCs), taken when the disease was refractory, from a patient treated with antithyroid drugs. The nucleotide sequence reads TGTGCCAGCAGTGGGGGGGATACGACTCAGCCCCAGCATTTT. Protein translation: CASSGGDTTQPQHF.